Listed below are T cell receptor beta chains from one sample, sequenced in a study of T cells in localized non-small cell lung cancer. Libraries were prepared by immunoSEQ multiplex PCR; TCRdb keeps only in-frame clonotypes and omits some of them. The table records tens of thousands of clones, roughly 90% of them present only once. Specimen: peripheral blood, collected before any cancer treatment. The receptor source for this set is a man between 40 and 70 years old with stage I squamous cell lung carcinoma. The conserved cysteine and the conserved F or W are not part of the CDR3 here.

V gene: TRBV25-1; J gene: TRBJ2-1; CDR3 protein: ASSEYVLAGGEQF
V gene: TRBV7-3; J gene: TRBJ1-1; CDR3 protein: ASSPLGTMNTEAF
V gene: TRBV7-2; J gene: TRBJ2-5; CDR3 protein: ASSLEAGRRVKETQY
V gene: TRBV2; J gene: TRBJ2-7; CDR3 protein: ASRWTDHEQY
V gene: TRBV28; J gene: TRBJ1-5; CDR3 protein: ASSLGTGPVPQH
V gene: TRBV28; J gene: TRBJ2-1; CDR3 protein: ASSRVRGGAPNEQF
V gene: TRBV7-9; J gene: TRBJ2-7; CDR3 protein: ASSLEGSFEQY
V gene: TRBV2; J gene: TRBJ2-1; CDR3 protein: ASSELAGGPPEQF
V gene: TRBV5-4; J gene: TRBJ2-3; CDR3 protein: ASTGLFTDTQY
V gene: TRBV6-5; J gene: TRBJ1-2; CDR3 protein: ASRNDRERYT
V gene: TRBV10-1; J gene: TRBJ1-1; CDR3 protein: ASSDGGTEAF
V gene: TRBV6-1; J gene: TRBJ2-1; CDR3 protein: ASSLGQSHNEQF
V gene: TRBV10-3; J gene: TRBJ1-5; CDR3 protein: ATRTGGMGPQH
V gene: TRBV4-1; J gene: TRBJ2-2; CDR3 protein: ASSPREGGTGELF
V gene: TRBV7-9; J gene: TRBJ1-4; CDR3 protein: ASSLEVISEKLF
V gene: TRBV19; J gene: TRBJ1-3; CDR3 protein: ASSPAINTIY
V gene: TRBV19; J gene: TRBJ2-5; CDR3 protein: ASSIVTDLKTQY
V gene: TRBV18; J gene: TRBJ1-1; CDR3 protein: ASSQTGNTEAF
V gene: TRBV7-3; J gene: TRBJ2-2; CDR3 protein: ASSLAASGVSNTGELF
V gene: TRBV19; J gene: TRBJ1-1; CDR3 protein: ASSIQGMGTEAF
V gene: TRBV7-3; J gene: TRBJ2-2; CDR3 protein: ASSLKDSGELF
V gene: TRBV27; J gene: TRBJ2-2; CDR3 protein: ASSAAGTATGELF
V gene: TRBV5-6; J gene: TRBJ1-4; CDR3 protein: ASSLAGKLF
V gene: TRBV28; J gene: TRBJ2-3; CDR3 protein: AIYRGRNTDTQY
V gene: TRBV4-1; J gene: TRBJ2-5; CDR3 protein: ASSQGTLGETQY
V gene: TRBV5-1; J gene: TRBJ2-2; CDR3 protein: ASSLGNTYTGELF
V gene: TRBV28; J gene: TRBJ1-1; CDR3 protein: ASSLARQIEAF